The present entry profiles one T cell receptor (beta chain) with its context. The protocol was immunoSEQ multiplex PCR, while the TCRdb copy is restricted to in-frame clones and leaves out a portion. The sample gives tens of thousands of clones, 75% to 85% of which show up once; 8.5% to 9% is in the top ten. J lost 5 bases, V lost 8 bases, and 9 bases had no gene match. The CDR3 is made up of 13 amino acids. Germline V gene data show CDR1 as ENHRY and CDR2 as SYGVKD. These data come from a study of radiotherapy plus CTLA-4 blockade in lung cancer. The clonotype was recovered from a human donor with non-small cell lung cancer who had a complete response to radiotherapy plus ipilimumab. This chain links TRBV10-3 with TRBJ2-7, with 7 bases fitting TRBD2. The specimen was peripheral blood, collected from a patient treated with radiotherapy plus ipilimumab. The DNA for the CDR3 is TGTGCCATCGGGGGGGACTCAGTTGACGAGCAGTACTTC. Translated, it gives CAIGGDSVDEQYF.